The 9 T cell receptor beta chains below come from one sample, sequenced in a study of blood T cells in healthy people across ages (dated by TCRdb to the mid-2010s). The protocol used for the library was 5' RACE. TCRdb lists the instrument as Illumina HiSeq 2500. A second roughly 7 to 12 cycle PCR used a sample-barcoded 5' primer and a J-beta primer mix. The public reads were reanalyzed by TCRdb: fastp trimming at Q25, MiXCR alignment, in-frame beta chains only. Every CDR3 protein is listed once, alongside the most common genes and DNA of its rows. In all, the sample holds about 680,000 distinct CDR3 sequences, and over 45% of those were seen once. The ten largest make up 25% to 35% of the sample. Sequenced: blood. Source of these receptors: a woman aged 55 to 70 in good health.

The chain combines TRBV7-6 with TRBJ2-7; 10 bases agree with TRBD1. The length of the CDR3 is 14 residues. CDR1 is SGHVS and CDR2 is FNYEAQ in the germline V gene. V was clipped by 5 bases and J by 6 bases; unmatched bases: 7. The CDR3 DNA reads as TGTGCCAGCAGCACAGGGACAGGGGCGGGCGAGCAGTACTTC. Amino acid sequence: CASSTGTGAGEQYF. Based on the CDR3 plus reference TRBV7-6 and TRBJ2-7, the full variable domain is GAGVSQSPRYKVTKRGQDVALRCDPISGHVSLYWYRQALGQGPEFLTYFNYEAQQDKSGLPNDRFSAERPEGSISTLTIQRTEQRDSAMYRCASSTGTGAGEQYFGPGTRLTVT.

This clonotype was seen a few times. The chain is built from TRBV7-9 and TRBJ2-1; D uncertain. Germline assignment: CDR1 SEHNR and CDR2 FQNEAQ (reference sequence). This CDR3 is 14 amino acids long. The V gene lost 0 bases and the J gene lost 4 bases, with 7 bases spanning the gap. CDR3 sequence (DNA): TGTGCCAGCAGCTTAGCCCCTGGATACAATGAGCAGTTCTTC. Its protein is CASSLAPGYNEQFF.

The chain is built from TRBV20-1 and TRBJ2-1; tentatively, D is TRBD1 (5 bases). Germline assignment: CDR1 DFQATT and CDR2 SNEGSKA (reference sequence). V gave up 0 bases and J gave up 2 bases, with 8 bases separating them. The CDR3 totals 14 residues. The CDR3 loop is CSARDPRAYNEQFF. The CDR3 DNA follows: TGCAGTGCTAGAGATCCCAGGGCCTACAATGAGCAGTTCTTC.

The rearrangement links TRBV24-1 to TRBJ2-7; 11 nucleotides align to TRBD2. V lost 3 bases and J lost 5; bases outside the gene matches: 8. The germline V gene has CDR1 KGHDR and CDR2 SFDVKD. The CDR3 extends over 16 amino acids. The chain's CDR3 is CATSDPTSGSGNEQYF. CDR3 nucleotide sequence: TGTGCCACCAGTGATCCCACTAGCGGGAGTGGAAACGAGCAGTACTTC.

The rearrangement uses TRBV11-2 and TRBJ2-7, with D unclear. The V gene lost 3 bases and the J gene lost 5 bases, with 8 bases spanning the gap. CDR3 length equals 12 residues. In germline, CDR1 is SGHAT, CDR2 FQNNGV. The CDR3 nucleotides read TGTGCCAGCAGCTTGGTCCCGGACGAGCAGTACTTC. This sequence encodes CASSLVPDEQYF.

CDR3 coding DNA: TGTGCCAGCAGTTACGCCCAGGGACACGAGCAGTACTTC. Residues: CASSYAQGHEQYF. The chain combines TRBV6-6 with TRBJ2-7; D might be TRBD1 or TRBD2, each matching 5 bases. V was clipped by 2 bases and J by 5 bases, with 10 bases between them. CDR3 length equals 13 residues. CDR1 is MNHNY and CDR2 is SVGAGI in the germline V gene (reference sequence).

This clonotype was counted a single time. The genes are TRBV2 and TRBJ1-5; no definite D call. The V gene's germline CDR1 is SNHLY and CDR2 FYNNEI. This CDR3 has 16 residues. Trimming removed 4 bases at V and 3 bases at J, with 16 bases between. The CDR3 nucleotides are TGTGCCAGCAGTGTTATGCGATTCCCGGACAATCAGCCCCAGCATTTT. Amino acids: CASSVMRFPDNQPQHF.

This clonotype was counted a few times. The genes are TRBV6-5 and TRBJ2-1, with 7 bases identical to TRBD2. The junction had 11 bases not matched to a gene; V was cut back by 11 bases and J by 7 bases. The CDR3 consists of 13 residues. CDR1 and CDR2 (germline): MNHEY, SVGAGI. CDR3 DNA sequence: TGTGCCGCGTGGGGCGGGACTATGAATGAGCAGTTCTTC. As protein: CAAWGGTMNEQFF.

This clonotype was observed a handful of times. The V call is TRBV7-2, the J call TRBJ2-7; 8 bases are a match to TRBD2. The germline CDR1 and CDR2 sequences are SGHTA and FQGNSA. The CDR3 contains 15 residues. V was pared by 4 bases and J by 1 base, with 6 bases of the junction left unmatched. The CDR3, as DNA: TGTGCCAGCAGCTCGAGCGGGAGTCGTTCCTACGAGCAGTACTTC. It yields the protein CASSSSGSRSYEQYF.